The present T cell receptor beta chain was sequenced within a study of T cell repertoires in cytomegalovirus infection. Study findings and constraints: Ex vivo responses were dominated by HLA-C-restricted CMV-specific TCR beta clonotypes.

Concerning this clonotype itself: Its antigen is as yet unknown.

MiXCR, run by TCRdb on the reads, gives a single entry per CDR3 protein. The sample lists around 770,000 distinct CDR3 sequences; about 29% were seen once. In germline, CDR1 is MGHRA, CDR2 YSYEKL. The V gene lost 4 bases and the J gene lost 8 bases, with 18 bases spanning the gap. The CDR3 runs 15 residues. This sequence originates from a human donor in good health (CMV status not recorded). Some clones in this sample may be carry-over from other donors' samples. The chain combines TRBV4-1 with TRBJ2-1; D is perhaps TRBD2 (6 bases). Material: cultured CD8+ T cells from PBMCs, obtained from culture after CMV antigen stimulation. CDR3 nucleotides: TGCGCCAGCAGCCGCGGGGCCCTCTCCCTCGATGAGCAGTTCTTC. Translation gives CASSRGALSLDEQFF.